Reported below is one T cell receptor (beta chain). This specimen comes from a study of control samples from healthy donors and cancer patients. Clones were read by immunoSEQ multiplex PCR, and TCRdb kept only the in-frame ones, dropping some. The sample data list fewer than 250,000 clones. V was clipped by 7 bases and J by 12 bases; unmatched bases: 8. The CDR3 has 13 residues. The TCR sequence derives from a woman younger than 45 in good health. Sequenced material: blood. The V and J genes are TRBV12-3 or TRBV12-4 and TRBJ2-1; 11 nucleotides align to TRBD1. The CDR3 is CASTGGTGGVQFF. CDR3 bases: TGTGCCAGCACCGGCGGGACAGGGGGTGTGCAGTTCTTC.